This TCR beta chain was obtained from a study of blood T cell repertoires in COVID-19. Trimming left V 5 bases short and J 3 bases short, with 8 bases between. Germline CDR1 SEHNR, CDR2 FQNEAQ (reference sequence). CDR3 length: 12 amino acids. Original handling: Reference gene primer amplification gave estimated nucleated cell counts. Here immunoSEQ multiplex PCR was the method, and the copy in TCRdb shows in-frame clones only, minus some. The DNA was the basis for D and trimming; V, J and clone size are from that table. The sample lists under 200,000 clones, more than 70% occurring once. The sequenced material came from PBMCs or T cells enriched from blood (not recorded which). V is TRBV7-9 and J is TRBJ2-7; D remains unclear. The sequence came from a man in his sixties who had recovered from COVID-19. CDR3 bases: TGTGCCAGCAGCCTAGACAACTACGAGCAGTACTTC. Translation gives CASSLDNYEQYF.